Listed below are T cell receptor beta chains from one sample, sequenced in a study of OX40 agonist ivuxolimab in advanced cancers. Using immunoSEQ multiplex PCR, the repertoire was profiled, and TCRdb retains in-frame clones only, with some absent. The sample consists of 50,000 to 60,000 clones, 70% to 85% of them appearing once. Specimen: CD4+ or CD8+ T cells sorted from blood, collected in a trial of the OX40 agonist ivuxolimab. Receptors originate from an adult with an advanced solid tumor such as melanoma, head and neck, liver or kidney cancer. CDR3s include the opening cysteine and the closing phenylalanine or tryptophan.

>TRBJ2-7|TRBV10-3
CAISEPLGQGQREQYF
>TRBJ2-2|TRBV4-3
CASSQDAGANTGELFF
>TRBJ2-4|TRBV6-1
CASSALPLLAKNIQYF
>TRBJ1-2|TRBV7-6
CASSGGTGGSNYGYTF
>TRBJ2-3|TRBV19
CASSIRGTSTDTQYF
>TRBJ2-7|TRBV6-5
CASSPTMSTYEQYF
>TRBJ2-3|TRBV19
CASSSTGGRGSDTQYF
>TRBJ2-3|TRBV9
CASSVGQIGGYSTDTQYF
>TRBJ1-6|TRBV6-6
CASSLTGQGSSPLHF
>TRBJ1-6|TRBV30
CAWETGKGSPLHF
>TRBJ1-2|TRBV6-5
CASSYSEPGPNYGYTF
>TRBJ1-4|TRBV7-2
CASSSQVGQGSQLFF
>TRBJ1-2|TRBV4-1
CASSQERRGPQHRGGYTF
>TRBJ2-1|TRBV27
CASSPRARIISSYNEQFF
>TRBJ2-3|TRBV12-5
CASGRGEALTDTQYF
>TRBJ2-3|TRBV2
CASSVLITDTQYF
>TRBJ2-3|TRBV6-1
CASSATSGSDTQYF
>TRBJ2-1|TRBV4-1
CASSQGSSHLVPSYNEQFF
>TRBJ1-1|TRBV13
CASSPMAGSGTEAFF
>TRBJ2-7|TRBV7-9
CASSPVERKREQYF
>TRBJ1-5|TRBV19
CASNRGAGNQPQHF
>TRBJ2-7|TRBV2
CATTGAYEQYF
>TRBJ2-3|TRBV30
CAWSVSGAGDTQYF
>TRBJ2-3|TRBV10-3
CAISDLLGGTDTQYF
>TRBJ2-5|TRBV6-1
CASSSGQVQETQYF
>TRBJ2-2|TRBV6-5
CASRSPGAGELFF
>TRBJ2-7|TRBV11-3
CASSFGAGVGYEQYF
>TRBJ2-4|TRBV7-9
CASSLASRSIQYF
>TRBJ1-3|TRBV18
CASSPDPSGNTIYF
>TRBJ2-3|TRBV4-2
CASSQEPITDTQYF
>TRBJ2-5|TRBV4-1
CASSLSLAGGKRETQYF
>TRBJ2-5|TRBV7-9
CASSLRGETQYF
>TRBJ2-2|TRBV7-9
CASSLTGAGELFF
>NA|TRBV7-2
CASSLRQGTMYEQYF
>TRBJ2-3|TRBV13
CASSVGATDTQYF
>TRBJ1-5|TRBV30
CAWSMTPDQPQHF
>TRBJ2-7|TRBV4-1
CASSRSHSGRAHEQYF
>TRBJ2-5|TRBV29-1
CSGRKGGGPQETQYF
>TRBJ1-1|TRBV6-1
CASSPGQAVTAEAFF
>TRBJ1-2|TRBV19
CASTPLNAKSGYTF
>TRBJ2-3|TRBV6-5
CASSYSPGSSTDTQYF
>TRBJ2-2|TRBV7-3
CASSSSGGDGELFF
>TRBJ2-5|TRBV16
CASSQYGRGSETQYF
>TRBJ2-1|TRBV27
CASSPSGLGPYNEQFF
>TRBJ2-7|TRBV30
CAWSVRSALRASYEQYF
>TRBJ2-2|TRBV5-1
CASSLARGTGELFF
>TRBJ1-1|TRBV11-1
CASSRGTLLMNTEAFF
>TRBJ1-6|TRBV19
CATADSYNSPLHF
>TRBJ1-1|TRBV7-2
CASSLTENTEAFF
>TRBJ1-4|TRBV6-6
CASTHYWGQQNEKLFF
>TRBJ2-1|TRBV10-3
CAIKGISGSEQFF